These 18 T cell receptor beta chains share one sample of origin, sequenced in a study of molecular identifiers for immune sequencing clone quantification. TCRdb re-called the PCR reads through MiXCR, storing one row per CDR3 protein. The sample consists of 85,000 to 120,000 distinct CDR3 sequences, about a third of them appearing once. Sequenced material: naive CD8+ T cells from blood, with Jurkat cell RNA spiked in. The subset here: FACS-sorted CD8+CD4-CCR7+CD45RA+ naive T cells. The receptors stem from a human donor in good health. Some libraries in this study had Jurkat cell RNA spiked in.

To note about this clonotype: A much more abundant neighbour one base away suggests this may be a read error. The missing conserved phenylalanine or tryptophan at the end of this CDR3 makes a read error likely. The chain carries TRBV4-1 and TRBJ2-4, with D uncertain. The CDR3 extends over 11 amino acids. V was cut by 0 bases and J by 8 bases, with 2 bases left in between. The germline gives CDR1 MGHRA, CDR2 YSYEKL. The CDR3 reads CASSQDYIQYI. CDR3 coding DNA: TGCGCCAGCAGCCAAGATTACATTCAGTACATC.

As regards this clonotype: With a much larger clone just one base away, this may be a read error. The J gene is TRBJ2-3, the V gene TRBV5-3; 10 nucleotides line up with TRBD2. TRBV5-3 is an ORF, with its function uncertain. This CDR3 region has 16 residues. J lost 2 bases, V lost 8 bases, and 11 bases had no gene match. The chain's CDR3 is CASGLSSGRVTDTQYF. The CDR3 coding sequence is TGTGCCAGCGGCTTGTCCAGCGGGAGGGTCACAGATACGCAGTATTTT.

A note on this clonotype: A read error is possible here, since a much larger clone lies one base away. Lacking the conserved final phenylalanine or tryptophan, this CDR3 likely reflects a read error. The chain couples TRBV5-1 to TRBJ1-5; 7 positions match TRBD1. J lost 7 bases, V lost 0 bases, and 7 bases had no gene match. Germline CDR1 reads SGHRS; CDR2 reads YFSETQ. CDR3 length equals 15 residues. The CDR3 nucleotides read TGCGCCAGCAGCTTGGAGCCAGGGGGAGGCCAGCCCCAGCATTAT. It is translated as CASSLEPGGGQPQHY.

The chain couples TRBV28 to TRBJ2-5; 15 nucleotides align to TRBD2. The germline V gene encodes CDR1 MDHEN and CDR2 SYDVKM. The length of the CDR3 is 17 residues. With 3 bases clipped from V and 5 bases from J, the junction kept 7 bases outside the gene matches. This CDR3 reads CASSFRTSGRARETQYF. CDR3 nucleotide sequence: TGTGCCAGCAGTTTTCGGACTAGCGGGAGGGCCCGGGAGACCCAGTACTTC.

Notes on this clonotype: Germline is not matched at one junction end, which may reflect a read error. The rearrangement links TRBV4-3 to TRBJ2-5; either TRBD1 or TRBD2 may supply D (5 bases each). This CDR3 has 15 residues. Germline V lookup: CDR1 LGHNA, CDR2 YSLEER. This CDR3 is CASSQGDGYQETQSF. The DNA for the CDR3 is TGCGCCAGCAGCCAGGGGGACGGGTACCAAGAGACCCAGTCCTTC.

This clonotype was found a few times. Written as DNA, the CDR3 is TGTGCCAGCAGTTTCACCGGGACAGGAATTTCACCCCTCCACTTT. This encodes CASSFTGTGISPLHF. The chain links TRBV27 to TRBJ1-6; 8 bases map to TRBD1. V was pared by 3 bases and J by 9 bases, with 7 bases of the junction left unmatched. Germline V gives CDR1 MNHEY, CDR2 SMNVEV (reference sequence). This CDR3 spans 15 amino acids.

About this clonotype itself: A much larger clone is a single base away; this may be a read error. V and J are TRBV7-2 and TRBJ1-4; D unresolved. The CDR3 extends over 13 amino acids. CDR1 is SGHTA, CDR2 FQGNSA, per germline. The CDR3 DNA follows: TGTGCCAGCAGCTTAGCCGTCCGCCAGGCGCTGTATTTT. This gives the protein CASSLAVRQALYF.

This clonotype has just one count. The final CDR3 position lacks the conserved phenylalanine or tryptophan, pointing to a likely read error. This chain joins TRBV4-3 and TRBJ2-3; D gene uncertain. Trimming removed 0 bases from V and 2 bases from J, with 9 bases in between. Germline V gives CDR1 LGHNA, CDR2 YSLEER. The CDR3 length is 15 residues. Here the CDR3 reads CASSQDDSTTDTQYI. The CDR3 region has the DNA TGCGCCAGCAGCCAAGATGACTCCACCACAGATACGCAGTATATT.

Only a few counts were recorded for this clonotype. The rearrangement uses TRBV18 and TRBJ2-3; tentative D call: TRBD1 (5 bases). Germline lookup yields CDR1 KGHSH and CDR2 LQKENI. V was clipped by 0 bases and J by 1 base, with 11 bases between them. The CDR3 sequence is 16 residues long. CDR3 DNA sequence: TGTGCCAGCTCACCACCGCAGGGTGAGGGCACAGATACGCAGTATTTT. This codes for CASSPPQGEGTDTQYF.

The V call is TRBV28, the J call TRBJ2-3; D is unclear. Germline V gene sequence: CDR1 MDHEN, CDR2 SYDVKM. CDR3 size: 16 residues. Trimming removed 5 bases at V and 4 bases at J, with 19 bases between. CDR3 coding DNA: TGTGCCAGCAGTCCCGCGCGAGTGGCAGGTGCAGATACGCAGTATTTT. It codes for CASSPARVAGADTQYF.

This rearrangement joins TRBV20-1 to TRBJ2-7; 10 positions match TRBD2. V lost 1 base, J lost 6 bases, and 12 bases stayed unmatched. This CDR3 spans 16 amino acids. CDR1 DFQATT and CDR2 SNEGSKA come from the germline V gene (reference sequence). CDR3 DNA: TGCAGTGCTAGAGGACGGTTGCTAGCGGGAGCGGGCGAGCAGTACTTC. Translated, it gives CSARGRLLAGAGEQYF.

Ten or more counts support this clonotype. CDR3 coding DNA: TGTGCCAGCAGTGTAGACCGGACAGGGGCATGGGAGCAGTACTTC. Translation: CASSVDRTGAWEQYF. V gene TRBV27 combines with J gene TRBJ2-7; 9 positions agree with TRBD1. CDR3 length: 15 amino acids. Germline CDR1 reads MNHEY; CDR2 reads SMNVEV (reference sequence). The trim removed 5 bases at V and 7 bases at J, leaving 12 bases unmatched.

This clonotype was counted only a few times. J is TRBJ1-3 and V is TRBV6-5; no clear D gene. CDR3 length equals 13 residues. From germline, CDR1 is MNHEY and CDR2 SVGAGI. With 2 bases removed from V and 4 bases from J, the gap between germline ends came to 6 bases. The CDR3 DNA reads TGTGCCAGCAGTTACAGCAGGGGAAACACCATATATTTT. Its translation is CASSYSRGNTIYF.

This clonotype has at least ten counts. This chain joins TRBV7-9 and TRBJ2-3, with 12 bases identical to TRBD2. CDR1 and CDR2 (germline): SEHNR, FQNEAQ (reference sequence). Trimming at V came to 5 bases and at J to 3 bases, leaving 21 bases not matched to a gene. This CDR3 comprises 21 residues. The CDR3 reads CASSKSTTSGSLIWRTDTQYF. As DNA, the CDR3 is TGTGCCAGCAGCAAGAGTACGACTAGCGGGAGCCTTATTTGGAGGACAGATACGCAGTATTTT.

The V call is TRBV5-4, the J call TRBJ1-3; 7 bases line up with TRBD1. J lost 4 bases, V lost 5 bases, and 6 bases had no gene match. Germline V gene data show CDR1 as SGHNT and CDR2 as YYREEE (reference sequence). The CDR3 is 14 residues long. CDR3 in DNA: TGTGCCAGCAGGTCGACAGGGAGCGGAAACACCATATATTTT. It encodes CASRSTGSGNTIYF.

This clonotype was observed a single time. The V gene is TRBV10-3, the J gene TRBJ2-7; D not certain. The CDR3 sequence is 15 residues long. The germline V and J ends were trimmed by 3 bases and 2 bases, with 14 bases remaining between them. Germline V gene data show CDR1 as ENHRY and CDR2 as SYGVKD. CDR3 protein: CAISDWAESTYEQYF. The CDR3 coding sequence is TGTGCCATCAGTGATTGGGCAGAGTCGACCTACGAGCAGTACTTC.

This clonotype was seen at least ten times. The chain recombines TRBV28 with TRBJ2-5, with TRBD2 matching over 8 bases. The CDR3 sequence is 18 residues long. Losses at the gene ends were 6 bases for V and 5 bases for J; bases not matched to a gene: 20. CDR1 MDHEN and CDR2 SYDVKM come from the germline V gene. The CDR3 bases are TGTGCCAGCAGCACTCCCTTCGCGGGAGGCCCTGTCCAGGAGACCCAGTACTTC. Residues: CASSTPFAGGPVQETQYF. The full variable domain, in which reference TRBV28 and TRBJ2-5 provide the parts outside the CDR3, is DVKVTQSSRYLVKRTGEKVFLECVQDMDHENMFWYRQDPGLGLRLIYFSYDVKMKEKGDIPEGYSVSREKKERFSLILESASTNQTSMYLCASSTPFAGGPVQETQYFGPGTRLLVL.

In its sample, this clonotype was seen a few times. This rearrangement joins TRBV19 to TRBJ2-5, with D uncertain. CDR1 is LNHDA, CDR2 SQIVND, per germline (reference sequence). V was cut by 7 bases and J by 3 bases, with 9 bases left in between. The length of the CDR3 is 12 residues. CDR3 sequence (DNA): TGTGCCAGTAAGTCCGAAAAAGAGACCCAGTACTTC. Translation gives CASKSEKETQYF. Combining the CDR3 with reference TRBV19 and TRBJ2-5 gives the whole variable domain DGGITQSPKYLFRKEGQNVTLSCEQNLNHDAMYWYRQDPGQGLRLIYYSQIVNDFQKGDIAEGYSVSREKKESFPLTVTSAQKNPTAFYLCASKSEKETQYFGPGTRLLVL.